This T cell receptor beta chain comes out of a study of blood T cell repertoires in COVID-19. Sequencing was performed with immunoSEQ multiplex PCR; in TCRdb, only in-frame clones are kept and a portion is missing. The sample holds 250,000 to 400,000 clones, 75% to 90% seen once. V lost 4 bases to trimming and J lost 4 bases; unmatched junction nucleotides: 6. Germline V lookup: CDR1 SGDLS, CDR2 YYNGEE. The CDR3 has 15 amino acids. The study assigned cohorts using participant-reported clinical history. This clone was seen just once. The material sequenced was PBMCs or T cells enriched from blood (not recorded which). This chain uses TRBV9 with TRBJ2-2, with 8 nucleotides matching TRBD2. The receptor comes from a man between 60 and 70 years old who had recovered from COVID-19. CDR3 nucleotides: TGTGCCAGCAGCCTCCTTAGCGGGACCACCGGGGAGCTGTTTTTT. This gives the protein CASSLLSGTTGELFF.